Below, one T cell receptor beta chain is given with its context. Germline V gene lookup returns CDR1 SGHRS and CDR2 YFSETQ. V shed 3 bases, J shed 6 bases, and the junction held 8 bases outside the gene matches. The CDR3 covers 14 residues. Method: immunoSEQ multiplex PCR; TCRdb's copy keeps in-frame clones and lacks some. Among some 86,000 clones listed, roughly 90% were seen once. The sample originates from a study of blood T cell repertoires in COVID-19. Study-wide background: COVID-19 samples, acute and convalescent, were from the United States, Italy and Spain. T cells, B-cell-depleted T cells, or PBMCs provided the cDNA or gDNA that served as material.

Source material: peripheral blood. The rearrangement links TRBV5-1 to TRBJ2-7, with TRBD1 matching over 8 bases. The clonotype comes from a human donor with active COVID-19. The donor label of this sample is uncertain. CDR3 in DNA: TGCGCCAGCAGCTCGGCCGGACAGGGAAGCGAGCAGTACTTC. Amino acid sequence: CASSSAGQGSEQYF.